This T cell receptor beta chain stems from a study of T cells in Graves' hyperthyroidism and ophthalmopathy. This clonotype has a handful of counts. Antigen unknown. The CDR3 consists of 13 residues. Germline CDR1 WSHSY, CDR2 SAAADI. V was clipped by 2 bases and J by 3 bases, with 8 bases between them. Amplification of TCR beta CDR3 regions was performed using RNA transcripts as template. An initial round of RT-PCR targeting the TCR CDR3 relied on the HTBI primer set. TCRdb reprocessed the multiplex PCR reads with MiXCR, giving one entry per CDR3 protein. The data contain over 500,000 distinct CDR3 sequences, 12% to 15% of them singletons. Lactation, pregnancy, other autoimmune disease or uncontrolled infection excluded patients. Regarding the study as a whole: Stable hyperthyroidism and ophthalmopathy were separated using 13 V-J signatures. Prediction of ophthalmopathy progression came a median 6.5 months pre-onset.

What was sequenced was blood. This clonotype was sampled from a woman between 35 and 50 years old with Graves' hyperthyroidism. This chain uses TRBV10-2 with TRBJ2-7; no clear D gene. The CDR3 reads CASSEPSLYEQYF. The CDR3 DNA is TGCGCCAGCAGTGAGCCGTCCCTCTACGAGCAGTACTTC.